Presented here are 15 T cell receptor beta chains from one specimen sequenced in a study of T cell repertoires in cytomegalovirus infection. These receptors' antigens are unknown. Each CDR3 protein is one row after TCRdb ran MiXCR on the reads. The repertoire holds fewer than 900,000 distinct CDR3 sequences, with about 27% as singletons. This sample comprised cultured CD8+ T cells from PBMCs, obtained from culture after CMV antigen stimulation. These receptors originate from a human donor in good health (CMV status not recorded). Some clones in this sample may be carry-over from other donors' samples.

This clonotype turned up a few times. V and J are TRBV12-3 or TRBV12-4 and TRBJ1-2; D possibly corresponds to TRBD1 (5 bases). This CDR3 contains 14 residues. Trimming removed 10 bases at V and 4 bases at J, with 19 bases between. This CDR3 reads CATSAGKVVYGYTF. The DNA of the CDR3 is TGTGCCACCTCGGCAGGGAAGGTCGTCTATGGCTACACCTTC.

The rearrangement joins TRBV11-3 to TRBJ2-1; 9 bases fit TRBD2. Trimming at V came to 5 bases and at J to 4 bases, leaving 12 bases not matched to a gene. The CDR3 spans 17 residues. CDR1 is SGHNT, CDR2 YENEEA, per germline. The CDR3 region is CASSLRRGGGEYNEQFF. For the CDR3, the DNA is TGTGCCAGCAGCCTCCGACGGGGCGGGGGGGAATACAATGAGCAGTTCTTC.

This chain uses TRBV27 with TRBJ1-2; D is uncertain. The CDR3 consists of 14 residues. The V and J ends lost 2 bases and 5 bases respectively, with 12 bases between them. Looked up from germline, CDR1 is MNHEY and CDR2 is SMNVEV (reference sequence). The CDR3 protein is CASSLGGPTYGYTF. The CDR3 DNA is TGTGCCAGCAGTTTAGGTGGACCAACTTATGGCTACACCTTC.

This clonotype was picked up a small number of times. CDR3 DNA: TGCGCCAGCAGCCAATACCCGCTCGGGGGGGCAGATACGCAGTATTTT. Amino acid sequence: CASSQYPLGGADTQYF. The chain combines TRBV4-3 with TRBJ2-3; TRBD2 aligns across 8 bases. V was pared by 2 bases and J by 4 bases, with 8 bases of the junction left unmatched. This CDR3 has 16 residues. In germline, CDR1 is LGHNA, CDR2 YSLEER.

DNA of the CDR3: TGTGCCAGCAGCCCCGAGGGAGGGGGAGGAATTTCTGGGGCCAACGTCCTGACTTTC. It yields the protein CASSPEGGGGISGANVLTF. The chain has TRBV27 and TRBJ2-6; a possible D gene is TRBD2 (7 bases). CDR1 and CDR2 (germline): MNHEY, SMNVEV (reference sequence). V lost 6 bases to trimming and J lost 1 base, with 22 bases between them. The CDR3 covers 19 residues. The full variable domain, with the rest looked up from reference TRBV27 and TRBJ2-6, is EAQVTQNPRYLITVTGKKLTVTCSQNMNHEYMSWYRQDPGLGLRQIYYSMNVEVTDKGDVPEGYKVSRKEKRNFPLILESPSPNQTSLYFCASSPEGGGGISGANVLTFGAGSRLTVL.

This clonotype was seen more than once but under ten times. One junction end does not reproduce the germline sequence, and a read error may be involved. The chain links TRBV7-3 to TRBJ2-2; no clear D. CDR3 size: 13 residues. Germline loops: CDR1 SGHTA, CDR2 FQGTGA. In DNA form, the CDR3 reads TGTGCCAGCAGCTTCCCGAACACCGAGGAGCTGTTTTTT. This codes for CASSFPNTEELFF.

In this sample, this clonotype turned up a few times. The J gene is TRBJ1-1, the V gene TRBV19; 9 nucleotides agree with TRBD1. Unmatched junction bases numbered 10, after V lost 10 bases and J lost 1 base. Germline loops: CDR1 LNHDA, CDR2 SQIVND (reference sequence). CDR3 length: 15 amino acids. The CDR3 sequence is CATQDRGWENTEAFF. The CDR3 DNA reads as TGTGCCACCCAGGACAGGGGATGGGAGAACACTGAAGCTTTCTTT.

The rearrangement links TRBV6-1 to TRBJ2-5; 12 bases are shared with TRBD2. The CDR3 runs 14 residues. V trimming: 7 bases; J trimming: 5 bases; junction bases outside the gene matches: 5. Germline V CDR1 and CDR2: MNHNS, SASEGT. CDR3 sequence reads: CASMPSGGAETQYF. CDR3 sequence (DNA): TGTGCCAGCATGCCTAGCGGGGGGGCGGAGACCCAGTACTTC.

This clonotype showed up just once. Germline is not matched at one junction end, which may reflect a read error. The rearrangement links TRBV6-6 to TRBJ1-5; the match to TRBD1 covers 10 bases. This CDR3 has 15 amino acids. CDR1 is MNHNY and CDR2 is SVGAGI in the germline V gene (reference sequence). CDR3 bases: TGTGCCGGCAGCCCTAGGACAGGGGGTAGTCAGCCCCAGCATTTT. It is translated as CAGSPRTGGSQPQHF.

The J gene is TRBJ2-1, the V gene TRBV28, with 11 bases matching TRBD1. The CDR3 runs 15 residues. Trimming removed 4 bases from V and 8 bases from J; junction bases left unmatched: 7. The V gene's germline CDR1 is MDHEN and CDR2 SYDVKM. Written as DNA, the CDR3 is TGTGCCAGCAGTTCCGGGACAGGGGGTGACGATGAGCAGTTCTTC. It is translated as CASSSGTGGDDEQFF.

The chain employs TRBV4-3 and TRBJ1-4, with a tentative D call TRBD1 (6 bases). The CDR3 is made up of 16 amino acids. Germline lookup yields CDR1 LGHNA and CDR2 YSLEER. V was pared by 1 base and J by 8 bases, with 17 bases between. Here the CDR3 DNA reads TGCGCCAGCAGCCAAGCTTTGGGCAGGGGCTCCGAAAAACTGTTTTTT. Translated, it gives CASSQALGRGSEKLFF.

The chain combines TRBV7-6 with TRBJ2-3; D unresolved. CDR3 length equals 15 residues. CDR1 and CDR2 from the germline V gene are SGHVS and FNYEAQ. Trimming left V 2 bases short and J 1 base short, with 10 bases between. CDR3 bases: TGTGCCAGCAGCTTAAAATATGTAGGCACAGATACGCAGTATTTT. Its translation is CASSLKYVGTDTQYF. The entire variable domain, with the rest obtained from reference TRBV7-6 and TRBJ2-3, is as follows: GAGVSQSPRYKVTKRGQDVALRCDPISGHVSLYWYRQALGQGPEFLTYFNYEAQQDKSGLPNDRFSAERPEGSISTLTIQRTEQRDSAMYRCASSLKYVGTDTQYFGPGTRLTVL.

The V gene is TRBV7-2, the J gene TRBJ1-5; 8 nucleotides match TRBD1. Trimming cost V 2 bases and J 2 bases; bases outside gene matches: 2. Looked up from germline, CDR1 is SGHTA and CDR2 is FQGNSA. This CDR3 region has 15 residues. For the CDR3, the DNA is TGTGCCAGCAGCTTATTACAGGGGGGCAATCAGCCCCAGCATTTT. As protein: CASSLLQGGNQPQHF.

This clonotype was detected a few times. The rearrangement links TRBV6-1 to TRBJ1-4; D perhaps matches TRBD1 (5 bases). The V end was cut by 5 bases, the J end by 1 base, with 11 bases between. The germline V gene has CDR1 MNHNS and CDR2 SASEGT. There are 15 residues in the CDR3. CDR3 nucleotide sequence: TGTGCCAGCAGTCCCCGGGACGGAACTAATGAAAAACTGTTTTTT. This gives the protein CASSPRDGTNEKLFF.

About this clonotype itself: Since the CDR3 does not end with the conserved phenylalanine or tryptophan, this likely comes from a read error. The rearrangement links TRBV3-1 to TRBJ2-3; D gene uncertain. The CDR3 runs to 15 residues. Germline V gene sequence: CDR1 LGHDT, CDR2 YNNKEL (reference sequence). Trimming took off 0 bases at V and 4 bases at J, with 11 bases between the two ends. CDR3 amino acids: CASSQDLVDPDTQYI. Written as DNA, the CDR3 is TGTGCCAGCAGCCAAGATCTTGTGGACCCAGATACGCAGTATATT.